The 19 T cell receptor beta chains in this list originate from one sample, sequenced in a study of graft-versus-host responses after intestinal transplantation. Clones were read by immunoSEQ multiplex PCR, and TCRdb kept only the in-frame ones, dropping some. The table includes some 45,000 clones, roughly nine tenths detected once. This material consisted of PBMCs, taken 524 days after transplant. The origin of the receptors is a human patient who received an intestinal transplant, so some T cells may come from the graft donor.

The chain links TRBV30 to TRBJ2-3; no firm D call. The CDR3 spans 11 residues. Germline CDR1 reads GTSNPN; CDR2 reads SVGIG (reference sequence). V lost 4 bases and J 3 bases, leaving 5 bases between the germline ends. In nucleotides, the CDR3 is TGTGCCTGGACCCTAACAGATACGCAGTATTTT. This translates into CAWTLTDTQYF.

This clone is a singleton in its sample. CDR3 in DNA: TGTGCCAGCAGCGCGGCGAGCTCCTACAATGAGCAGTTCTTC. This gives the protein CASSAASSYNEQFF. The chain has TRBV7-6 and TRBJ2-1; no clear D gene. Germline V lookup: CDR1 SGHVS, CDR2 FNYEAQ. V dropped 5 bases and J dropped 0 bases, with 8 bases sitting between them. This CDR3 contains 14 residues.

CDR3 protein: CASSPFLGTANEKLFF. The DNA for the CDR3 is TGTGCCAGCAGCCCCTTTTTGGGGACGGCTAATGAAAAACTGTTTTTT. This chain links TRBV28 with TRBJ1-4, with D possibly being TRBD1 (5 bases). The ends were cut back, 6 bases at V and 3 bases at J, with 17 bases in the middle. The CDR3 runs to 16 residues. Germline CDR1 and CDR2: MDHEN and SYDVKM.

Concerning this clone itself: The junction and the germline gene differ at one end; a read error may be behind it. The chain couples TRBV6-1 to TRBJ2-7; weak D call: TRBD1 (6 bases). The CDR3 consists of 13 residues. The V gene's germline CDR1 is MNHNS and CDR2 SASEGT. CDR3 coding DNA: TGTGCCAGCAGTGAAGCCCGTTTGGGGGCCCCGGAGTTC. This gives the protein CASSEARLGAPEF.

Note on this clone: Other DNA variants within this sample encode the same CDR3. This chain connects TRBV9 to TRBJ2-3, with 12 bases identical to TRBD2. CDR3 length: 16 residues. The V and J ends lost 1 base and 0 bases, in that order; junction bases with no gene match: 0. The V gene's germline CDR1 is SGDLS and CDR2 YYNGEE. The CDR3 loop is CASSVLAGGSTDTQYF. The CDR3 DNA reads TGTGCCAGCAGCGTACTAGCGGGAGGGAGCACAGATACGCAGTATTTT. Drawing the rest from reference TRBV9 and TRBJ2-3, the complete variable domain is DSGVTQTPKHLITATGQRVTLRCSPRSGDLSVYWYQQSLDQGLQFLIQYYNGEERAKGNILERFSAQQFPDLHSELNLSSLELGDSALYFCASSVLAGGSTDTQYFGPGTRLTVL.

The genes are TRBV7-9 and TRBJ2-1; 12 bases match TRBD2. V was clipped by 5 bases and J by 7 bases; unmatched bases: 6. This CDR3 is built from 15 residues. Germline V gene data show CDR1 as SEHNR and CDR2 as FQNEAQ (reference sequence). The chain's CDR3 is CASSRTSGTGNEQFF. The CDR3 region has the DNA TGTGCCAGCAGCCGGACTAGCGGGACGGGTAATGAGCAGTTCTTC. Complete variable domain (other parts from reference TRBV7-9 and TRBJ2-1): DTGVSQNPRHKITKRGQNVTFRCDPISEHNRLYWYRQTLGQGPEFLTYFQNEAQLEKSRLLSDRFSAERPKGSFSTLEIQRTEQGDSAMYLCASSRTSGTGNEQFFGPGTRLTVL.

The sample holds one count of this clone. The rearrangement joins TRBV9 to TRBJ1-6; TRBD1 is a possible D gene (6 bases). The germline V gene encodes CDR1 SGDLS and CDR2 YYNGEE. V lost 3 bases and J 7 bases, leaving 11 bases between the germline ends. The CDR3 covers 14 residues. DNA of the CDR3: TGTGCCAGCAGCGCCGGACAGTTAAATTCACCCCTCCACTTT. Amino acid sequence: CASSAGQLNSPLHF.

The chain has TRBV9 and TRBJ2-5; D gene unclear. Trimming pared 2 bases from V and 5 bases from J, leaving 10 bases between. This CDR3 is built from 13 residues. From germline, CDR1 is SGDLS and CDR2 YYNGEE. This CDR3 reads CASSVSLGETQYF. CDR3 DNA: TGTGCCAGCAGCGTTAGCCTAGGGGAGACCCAGTACTTC.

For the CDR3, the DNA is TGTGCCAGTAGTGCGGTTGGGGACAGGGGTTACGAGCAGTACTTC. This translates into CASSAVGDRGYEQYF. V and J are TRBV19 and TRBJ2-7; 10 bases fit TRBD1. In germline, CDR1 is LNHDA, CDR2 SQIVND (reference sequence). The CDR3 is 15 amino acids. V gave up 5 bases and J gave up 4 bases; unmatched junction bases: 8.

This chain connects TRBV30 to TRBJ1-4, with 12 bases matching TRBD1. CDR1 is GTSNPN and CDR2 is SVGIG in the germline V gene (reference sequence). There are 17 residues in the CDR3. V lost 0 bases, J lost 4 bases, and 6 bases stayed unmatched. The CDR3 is CAWSVQGQGAINEKLFF. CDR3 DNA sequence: TGTGCCTGGAGTGTACAGGGACAGGGGGCGATTAATGAAAAACTGTTTTTT.

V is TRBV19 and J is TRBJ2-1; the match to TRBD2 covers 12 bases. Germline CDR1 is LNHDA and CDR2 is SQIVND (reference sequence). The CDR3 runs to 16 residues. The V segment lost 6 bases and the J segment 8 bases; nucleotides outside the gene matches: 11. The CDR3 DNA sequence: TGTGCCAGTAGCCCGCGCGGACTAGCGGGAAGCGATGAGCAGTTCTTC. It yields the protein CASSPRGLAGSDEQFF.

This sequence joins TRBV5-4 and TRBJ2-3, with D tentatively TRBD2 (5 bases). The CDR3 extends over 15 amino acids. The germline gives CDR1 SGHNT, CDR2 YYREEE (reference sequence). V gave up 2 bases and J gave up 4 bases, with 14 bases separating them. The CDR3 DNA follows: TGTGCCAGCAGCTTCTTGGGTGGGAGCTCAGATACGCAGTATTTT. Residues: CASSFLGGSSDTQYF.

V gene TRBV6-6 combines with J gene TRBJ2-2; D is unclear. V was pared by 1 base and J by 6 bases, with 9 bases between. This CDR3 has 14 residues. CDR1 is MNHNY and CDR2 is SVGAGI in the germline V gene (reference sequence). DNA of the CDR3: TGTGCCAGCAGTTACTTTGGTGATGCCGGGGAGCTGTTTTTT. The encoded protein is CASSYFGDAGELFF.

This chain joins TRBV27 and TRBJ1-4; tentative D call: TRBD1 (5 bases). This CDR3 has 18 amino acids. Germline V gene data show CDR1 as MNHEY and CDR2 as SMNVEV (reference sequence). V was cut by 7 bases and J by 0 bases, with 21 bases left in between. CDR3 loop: CASTALGPREATNEKLFF. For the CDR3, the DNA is TGTGCCAGCACGGCCCTGGGGCCTCGGGAGGCAACTAATGAAAAACTGTTTTTT.

CDR3 bases: TGTGCCAGCTCACCACTTGGCGGCACTGAAGCTTTCTTT. Protein product: CASSPLGGTEAFF. The rearrangement joins TRBV18 to TRBJ1-1; no clear D gene. The CDR3 is 13 residues long. The V and J ends lost 1 base and 4 bases respectively, with 7 bases between them. The germline V gene encodes CDR1 KGHSH and CDR2 LQKENI.

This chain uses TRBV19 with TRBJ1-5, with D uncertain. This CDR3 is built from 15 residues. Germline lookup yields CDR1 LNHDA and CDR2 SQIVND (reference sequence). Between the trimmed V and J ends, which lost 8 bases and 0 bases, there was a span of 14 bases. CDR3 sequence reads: CASPPTAHSNQPQHF. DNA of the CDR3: TGTGCCAGTCCACCGACCGCTCATAGCAATCAGCCCCAGCATTTT.

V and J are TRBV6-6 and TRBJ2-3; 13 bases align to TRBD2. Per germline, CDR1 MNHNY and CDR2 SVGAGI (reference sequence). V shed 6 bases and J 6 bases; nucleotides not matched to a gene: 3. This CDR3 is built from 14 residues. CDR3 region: CASSLLAGGDTQYF. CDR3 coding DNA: TGTGCCAGCAGCCTACTAGCGGGAGGGGATACGCAGTATTTT.

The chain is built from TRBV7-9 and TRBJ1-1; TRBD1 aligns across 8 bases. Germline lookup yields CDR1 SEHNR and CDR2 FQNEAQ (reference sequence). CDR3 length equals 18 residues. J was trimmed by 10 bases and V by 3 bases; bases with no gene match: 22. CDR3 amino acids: CASSFHLPIFGRGHGAFF. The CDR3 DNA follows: TGTGCCAGCAGCTTCCATCTTCCAATTTTTGGCAGGGGGCATGGAGCTTTCTTT.

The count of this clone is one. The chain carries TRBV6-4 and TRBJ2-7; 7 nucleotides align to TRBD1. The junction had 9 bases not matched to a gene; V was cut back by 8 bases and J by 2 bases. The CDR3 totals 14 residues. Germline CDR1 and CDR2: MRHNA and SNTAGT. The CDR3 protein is CASPGGLSPYEQYF. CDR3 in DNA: TGTGCCAGCCCAGGGGGATTATCTCCCTACGAGCAGTACTTC.